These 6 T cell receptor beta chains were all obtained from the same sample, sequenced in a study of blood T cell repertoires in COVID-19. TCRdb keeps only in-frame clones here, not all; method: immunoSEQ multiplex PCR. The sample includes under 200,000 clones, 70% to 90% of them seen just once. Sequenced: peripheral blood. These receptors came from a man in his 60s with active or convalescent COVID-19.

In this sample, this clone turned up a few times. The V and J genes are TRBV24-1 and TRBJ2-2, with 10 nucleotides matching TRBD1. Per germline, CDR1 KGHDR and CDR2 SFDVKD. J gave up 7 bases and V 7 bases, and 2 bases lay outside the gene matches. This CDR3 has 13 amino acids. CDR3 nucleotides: TGTGCCACCAGGACAGGGGGCAACGGGGAGCTGTTTTTT. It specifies CATRTGGNGELFF.

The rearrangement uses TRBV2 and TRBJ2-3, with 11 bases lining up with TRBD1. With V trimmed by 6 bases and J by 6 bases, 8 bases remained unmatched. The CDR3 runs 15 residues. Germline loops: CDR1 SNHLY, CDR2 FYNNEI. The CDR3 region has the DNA TGTGCCAGCAGACCGGACAGGGGGCTTTCCGATACGCAGTATTTT. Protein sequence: CASRPDRGLSDTQYF.

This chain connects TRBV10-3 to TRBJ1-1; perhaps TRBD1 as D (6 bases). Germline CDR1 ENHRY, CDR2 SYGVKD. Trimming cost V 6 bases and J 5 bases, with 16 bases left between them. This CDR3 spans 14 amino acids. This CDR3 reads CAISPLQGQTEAFF. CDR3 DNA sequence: TGTGCCATCAGCCCACTGCAAGGACAGACTGAAGCTTTCTTT.

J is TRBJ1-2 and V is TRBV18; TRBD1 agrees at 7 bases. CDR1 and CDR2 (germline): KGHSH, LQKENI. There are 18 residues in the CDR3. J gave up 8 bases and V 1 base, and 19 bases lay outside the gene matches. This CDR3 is CASSPLSGGRGSQGGYTF. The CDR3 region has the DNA TGTGCCAGCTCACCACTAAGTGGCGGCAGGGGGTCCCAGGGCGGCTACACCTTC. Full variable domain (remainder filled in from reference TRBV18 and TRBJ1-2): NAGVMQNPRHLVRRRGQEARLRCSPMKGHSHVYWYRQLPEEGLKFMVYLQKENIIDESGMPKERFSAEFPKEGPSILRIQQVVRGDSAAYFCASSPLSGGRGSQGGYTFGSGTRLTVV.

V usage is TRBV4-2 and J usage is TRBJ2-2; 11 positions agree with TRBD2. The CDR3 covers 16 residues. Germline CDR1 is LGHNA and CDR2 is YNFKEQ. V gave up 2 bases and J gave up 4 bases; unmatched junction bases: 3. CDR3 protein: CASSQIAGGLTGELFF. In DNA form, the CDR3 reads TGTGCCAGCAGCCAAATAGCGGGGGGGCTCACCGGGGAGCTGTTTTTT.

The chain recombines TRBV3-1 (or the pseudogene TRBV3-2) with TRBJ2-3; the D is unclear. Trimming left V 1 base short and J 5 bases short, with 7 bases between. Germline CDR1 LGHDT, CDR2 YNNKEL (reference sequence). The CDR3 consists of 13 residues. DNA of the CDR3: TGTGCCAGCAGCCAAGGAGGCGGAGATACGCAGTATTTT. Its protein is CASSQGGGDTQYF.